Described below is a single T cell receptor (beta chain) sequence and its context. No antigen is known for it. The data belong to a study of vaccination and CD4 T cells after COVID-19. Study summary: Vaccinees got either two BNT162b2 doses or two mRNA-1273 doses. From HCoV-229E, HCoV-OC43, HCoV-NL63 and SARS-CoV-2, overlapping spike peptides were used to stimulate the cells.

The treatment denotes: approximately nine-day PBMC culture with coronavirus spike peptide pools or control peptides (ViraFEST assay). Study outcomes and limitations: Convalescent patients displayed spike mono-reactivity in 304 of 307 vaccine-specific clones.

Cultured CD4+ T cells had their DNA profiled by the Oncomine TCR Beta short-read assay. TCRdb processed the PCR reads anew with MiXCR; each CDR3 protein has one entry. This table has around 19,000 distinct CDR3 sequences, about 45% appearing once. Material for sequencing was CD4+ T cells from blood, cultured in vitro. The sequence derives from a human donor who had recovered from COVID-19.

The CDR3 DNA follows: TGTGCCAGCAGTTCGCGTAGCGAGACCTACGAGCAGTACTTC. It yields the protein CASSSRSETYEQYF. The V gene is TRBV25-1, the J gene TRBJ2-7; possible D gene TRBD2, 5 bases. From germline, CDR1 is MGHDK and CDR2 SYGVNS. Trimming pared 5 bases from V and 2 bases from J, leaving 13 bases between. The CDR3 totals 14 residues.